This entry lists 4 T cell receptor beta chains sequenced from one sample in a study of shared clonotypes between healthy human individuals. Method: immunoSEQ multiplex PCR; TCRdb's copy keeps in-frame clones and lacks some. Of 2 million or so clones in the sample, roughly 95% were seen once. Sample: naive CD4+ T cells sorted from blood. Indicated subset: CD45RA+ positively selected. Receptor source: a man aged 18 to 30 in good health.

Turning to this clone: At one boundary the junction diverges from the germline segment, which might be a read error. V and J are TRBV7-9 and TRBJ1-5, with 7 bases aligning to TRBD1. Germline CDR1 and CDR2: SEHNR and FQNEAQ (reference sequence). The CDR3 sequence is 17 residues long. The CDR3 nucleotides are TGTGCCACCAGCGGGGGGACAGACAGGTATAGCAATCAGCCCCAGCATTTT. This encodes CATSGGTDRYSNQPQHF.

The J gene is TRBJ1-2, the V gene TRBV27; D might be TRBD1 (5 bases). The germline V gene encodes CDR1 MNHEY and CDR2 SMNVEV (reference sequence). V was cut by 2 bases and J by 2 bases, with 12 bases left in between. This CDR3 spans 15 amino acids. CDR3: CASSLARRGNYGYTF. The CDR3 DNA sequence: TGTGCCAGCAGTTTAGCGAGGCGGGGGAACTATGGCTACACCTTC.

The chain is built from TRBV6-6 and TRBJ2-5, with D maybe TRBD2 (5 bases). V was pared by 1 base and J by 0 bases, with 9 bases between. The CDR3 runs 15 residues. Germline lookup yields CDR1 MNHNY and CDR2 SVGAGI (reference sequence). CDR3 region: CASSYWSSYQETQYF. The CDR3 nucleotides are TGTGCCAGCAGTTACTGGTCTAGCTACCAAGAGACCCAGTACTTC.

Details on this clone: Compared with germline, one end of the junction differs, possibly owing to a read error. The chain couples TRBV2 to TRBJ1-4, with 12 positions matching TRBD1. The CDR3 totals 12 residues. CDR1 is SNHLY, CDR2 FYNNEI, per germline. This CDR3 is CASSWGTGGASF. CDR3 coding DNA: TGTGCCAGCAGCTGGGGGACAGGGGGCGCATCCTTT.